The 8 T cell receptor beta chains given below trace back to one sample, sequenced in a study of blood T cell repertoires in COVID-19. The protocol was immunoSEQ multiplex PCR, while the TCRdb copy is restricted to in-frame clones and leaves out a portion. The table records 250,000 or so clones, 80% to 90% of them present only once. The sample comprised peripheral blood. Receptor source: a man aged 50-60 years with acute or convalescent COVID-19.

This clone was counted once. The chain uses TRBV2 and TRBJ1-2; 10 nucleotides line up with TRBD1. V dropped 6 bases and J dropped 4; count of bases not matched to a gene: 14. CDR1 and CDR2 (germline): SNHLY, FYNNEI. The CDR3 loop spans 17 amino acids. CDR3 amino acids: CASRPPGQGLNPYGYTF. As DNA, the CDR3 is TGTGCCAGCAGGCCCCCGGGACAGGGGCTGAACCCCTATGGCTACACCTTC.

This chain connects TRBV6-6 to TRBJ1-1; tentatively, D is TRBD1 (5 bases). Germline values: CDR1 MNHNY, CDR2 SVGAGI (reference sequence). Trimming took 5 bases from V and 0 from J, leaving 10 bases between them. CDR3 length: 14 residues. This CDR3 is CASSLTEMNTEAFF. The CDR3 DNA follows: TGTGCCAGCAGTCTGACAGAAATGAACACTGAAGCTTTCTTT.

The chain recombines TRBV7-9 with TRBJ2-1; 10 bases are a match to TRBD1. This CDR3 comprises 15 residues. CDR1 is SEHNR and CDR2 is FQNEAQ in the germline V gene (reference sequence). J was trimmed by 6 bases and V by 4 bases; bases with no gene match: 6. CDR3 residues: CASSYRDRGLNEQFF. DNA of the CDR3: TGTGCCAGCAGCTACCGGGACAGGGGACTCAATGAGCAGTTCTTC.

This sequence joins TRBV6-5 and TRBJ2-7; D is possibly TRBD1 (6 bases). Trimming took 2 bases from V and 6 from J, leaving 20 bases between them. CDR3 size: 16 residues. CDR1 is MNHEY, CDR2 SVGAGI, per germline. CDR3: CASSYLSLGAPSEQYF. The CDR3, as DNA: TGTGCCAGCAGTTACCTTTCTTTGGGGGCCCCTTCCGAGCAGTACTTC.

The chain carries TRBV6-2 or TRBV6-3 and TRBJ2-1; 14 bases agree with TRBD2. CDR3 size: 15 residues. CDR1 is MNHEY, CDR2 SVGEGT, per germline. Trimming took 4 bases from V and 8 from J; bases not matched to a gene: 4. The CDR3 reads CASSSGLAGVHEQFF. The CDR3 region has the DNA TGTGCCAGCAGTTCGGGACTAGCGGGAGTCCATGAGCAGTTCTTC.

The chain couples TRBV3-1 (or the pseudogene TRBV3-2) to TRBJ2-3; D is uncertain. Germline V lookup: CDR1 LGHDT, CDR2 YNNKEL (reference sequence). V was trimmed by 4 bases and J by 0 bases, leaving 14 bases between them. CDR3 length: 16 amino acids. The CDR3 DNA is TGTGCCAGCAGCCCTTACGGGTCCCCTAGCACAGATACGCAGTATTTT. This sequence encodes CASSPYGSPSTDTQYF.

CDR3 DNA sequence: TGTGCCTGGAGTGTCCCGGGACAGGGGGTGGACGAGCAGTACTTC. Encoded protein: CAWSVPGQGVDEQYF. The chain links TRBV30 to TRBJ2-7, with 11 bases lining up with TRBD1. This CDR3 region has 15 residues. Looked up from germline, CDR1 is GTSNPN and CDR2 is SVGIG (reference sequence). V trimming: 0 bases; J trimming: 5 bases; junction bases outside the gene matches: 6. The whole variable domain, remainder taken from reference TRBV30 and TRBJ2-7, is SQTIHQWPATLVQPVGSPLSLECTVEGTSNPNLYWYRQAAGRGLQLLFYSVGIGQISSEVPQNLSASRPQDRQFILSSKKLLLSDSGFYLCAWSVPGQGVDEQYFGPGTRLTVT.

The chain joins TRBV29-1 to TRBJ1-5; tentative D call: TRBD1 (5 bases). Germline loops: CDR1 SQVTM, CDR2 ANQGSEA. The CDR3 spans 14 residues. The V end lost 4 bases, the J end lost 0 bases, and 10 bases lay between the germline ends. CDR3 DNA: TGCAGCGTTGGGGGCCGGACTAGCAATCAGCCCCAGCATTTT. It translates to CSVGGRTSNQPQHF.